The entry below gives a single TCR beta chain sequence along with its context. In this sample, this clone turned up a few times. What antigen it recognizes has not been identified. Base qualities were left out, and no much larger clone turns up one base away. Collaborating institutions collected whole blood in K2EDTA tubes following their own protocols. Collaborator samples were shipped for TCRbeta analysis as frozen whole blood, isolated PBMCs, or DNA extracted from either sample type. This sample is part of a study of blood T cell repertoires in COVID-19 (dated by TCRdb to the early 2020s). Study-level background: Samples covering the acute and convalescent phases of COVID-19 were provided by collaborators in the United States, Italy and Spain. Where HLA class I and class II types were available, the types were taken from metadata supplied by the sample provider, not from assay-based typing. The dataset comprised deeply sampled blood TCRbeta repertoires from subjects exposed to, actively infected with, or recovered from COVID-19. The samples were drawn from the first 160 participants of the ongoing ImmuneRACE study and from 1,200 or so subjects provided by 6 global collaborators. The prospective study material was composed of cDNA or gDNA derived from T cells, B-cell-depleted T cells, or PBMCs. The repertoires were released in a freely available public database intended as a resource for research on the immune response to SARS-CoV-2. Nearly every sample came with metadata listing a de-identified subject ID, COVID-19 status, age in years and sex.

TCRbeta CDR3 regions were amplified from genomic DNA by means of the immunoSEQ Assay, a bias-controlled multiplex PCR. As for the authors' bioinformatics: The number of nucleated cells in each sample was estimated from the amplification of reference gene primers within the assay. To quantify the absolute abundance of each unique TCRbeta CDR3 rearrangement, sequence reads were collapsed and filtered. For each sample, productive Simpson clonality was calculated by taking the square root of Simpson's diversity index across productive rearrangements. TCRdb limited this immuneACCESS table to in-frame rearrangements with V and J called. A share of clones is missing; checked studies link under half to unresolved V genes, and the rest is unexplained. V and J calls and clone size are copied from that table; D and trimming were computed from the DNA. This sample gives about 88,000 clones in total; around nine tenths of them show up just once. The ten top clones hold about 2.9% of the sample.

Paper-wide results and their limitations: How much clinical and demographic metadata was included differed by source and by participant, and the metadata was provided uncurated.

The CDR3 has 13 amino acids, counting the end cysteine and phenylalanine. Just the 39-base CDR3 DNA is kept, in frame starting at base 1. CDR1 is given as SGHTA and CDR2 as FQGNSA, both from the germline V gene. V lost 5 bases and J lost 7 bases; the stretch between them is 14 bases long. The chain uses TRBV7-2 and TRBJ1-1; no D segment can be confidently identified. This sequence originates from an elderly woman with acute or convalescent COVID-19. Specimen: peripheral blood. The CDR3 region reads CASSTNRRGEAFF. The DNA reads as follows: TGTGCCAGCAGCACTAATAGACGGGGTGAAGCTTTCTTT.